A selection of T cell receptor beta chains follows, all from one sample in a study of cytomegalovirus exposure and HLA in healthy donors. The repertoire was sequenced with immunoSEQ multiplex PCR; TCRdb's copy has only in-frame clones and lacks some. This table holds about 83,000 clones, 80% to 90% found once. Material: PBMCs. These receptors all come from a woman in her twenties or thirties in good health and CMV-seronegative. Both conserved end residues are part of each CDR3. D genes are given only for firm matches. Only part of the rows carry a size: once, few, many, or a class if the clone is expanded.

d_call | j_call | cdr3_length | clone_size | v_call | cdr3_aa | cdr3_nt
TRBD1 | TRBJ2-7 | 14 | . | TRBV10-3 | CAISKDRGDYEQYF | TGTGCCATCAGCAAAGACAGGGGGGACTACGAGCAGTACTTC
TRBD2 | TRBJ2-7 | 15 | . | TRBV7-2 | CASSFIVGGRYEQYF | TGTGCCAGCAGCTTTATAGTGGGAGGGCGCTACGAGCAGTACTTC
TRBD2 | TRBJ2-1 | 15 | few | TRBV5-1 | CASSLVASGSGEQFF | TGCGCCAGCAGCTTGGTGGCTAGCGGGAGCGGTGAGCAGTTCTTC
TRBD1 | TRBJ1-2 | 15 | . | TRBV5-1 | CASSYTRGTAYGYTF | TGCGCCAGCAGCTATACTCGGGGGACAGCCTATGGCTACACCTTC
. | TRBJ2-3 | 15 | . | TRBV7-3 | CASSLRRGNTDTQYF | TGTGCCAGCAGCTTAAGGCGGGGAAACACAGATACGCAGTATTTT
. | TRBJ2-1 | 15 | . | TRBV5-1 | CASSFSPDRYNEQFF | TGCGCCAGCAGCTTCTCCCCGGACAGATACAATGAGCAGTTCTTC
TRBD1 | TRBJ2-3 | 16 | . | TRBV6-1 | CASSETTGAIPDTQYF | TGTGCCAGCAGTGAAACCACAGGGGCAATTCCAGATACGCAGTATTTT
TRBD1 | TRBJ2-7 | 14 | . | TRBV9 | CASSTDRGNYEQYF | TGTGCCAGCAGCACCGACAGGGGCAACTACGAGCAGTACTTC
. | TRBJ1-4 | 15 | . | TRBV15 | CATSRAPGSDEKLFF | TGTGCCACCAGTAGAGCCCCGGGGTCGGATGAAAAACTGTTTTTT
. | TRBJ2-7 | 15 | few | TRBV2 | CASSSETGPLYEQYF | TGTGCCAGCAGCTCAGAGACAGGCCCCCTCTACGAGCAGTACTTC
. | TRBJ1-4 | 15 | . | TRBV5-1 | CASSLAGDSGEKLFF | TGCGCCAGCAGCTTGGCAGGGGATTCGGGTGAAAAACTGTTTTTT
. | TRBJ2-7 | 12 | . | TRBV25-1 | CASRGNSYEQYF | TGTGCCAGCCGGGGGAACTCTTACGAGCAGTACTTC
TRBD1 | TRBJ1-5 | 17 | . | TRBV10-3 | CAISEPRTGDSNQPQHF | TGTGCCATCAGTGAGCCGAGGACAGGGGATAGCAATCAGCCCCAGCATTTT
TRBD2 | TRBJ2-1 | 16 | few | TRBV6-1 | CASSVGWEGRGGEQFF | TGTGCCAGCAGTGTAGGATGGGAGGGCCGAGGCGGTGAGCAGTTCTTC
. | TRBJ1-1 | 15 | . | TRBV14 | CASSQTRDMNTEAFF | TGTGCCAGCAGCCAAACCAGGGACATGAACACTGAAGCTTTCTTT
. | TRBJ2-2 | 16 | . | TRBV28 | CASSTLGTSPAGELFF | TGTGCCAGCAGCACACTAGGAACTAGCCCCGCCGGGGAGCTGTTTTTT
TRBD2 | TRBJ2-3 | 17 | few | TRBV9 | CASSSPLAGGSTDTQYF | TGTGCCAGCAGCTCTCCACTAGCGGGAGGCAGCACAGATACGCAGTATTTT
TRBD1 | TRBJ1-1 | 16 | . | TRBV28 | CASSSPGTGLNTEAFF | TGTGCCAGCAGCTCACCCGGGACAGGGCTGAACACTGAAGCTTTCTTT
TRBD2 | TRBJ2-1 | 14 | . | TRBV28 | CASSGGGRVHEQFF | TGTGCCAGCAGCGGGGGCGGGAGGGTGCATGAGCAGTTCTTC